Following are 14 T cell receptor beta chains from one sample sequenced in a study of early T cells in non-severe SARS-CoV-2 infection. TCRdb reprocessed the 5' RACE reads with MiXCR, giving one entry per CDR3 protein. This sample has about 48,000 distinct CDR3 sequences, with around 6% found just once. The sample was whole blood. Receptors originate from an adult who was a healthcare worker with PCR-confirmed SARS-CoV-2 infection or an uninfected control (not recorded which).

This clonotype has a count of ten or more. CDR3 in amino acids: CASSQRQGDQPQHF. CDR3 sequence (DNA): TGCGCCAGCAGCCAAAGACAGGGTGATCAGCCCCAGCATTTT. This rearrangement joins TRBV4-3 to TRBJ1-5; 7 bases align to TRBD1. V was clipped by 2 bases and J by 5 bases; unmatched bases: 3. The CDR3 has 14 residues. Germline CDR1 and CDR2: LGHNA and YSLEER.

The rearrangement links TRBV9 to TRBJ2-2, with D possibly called TRBD1 or TRBD2 (6 bases each). There are 18 residues in the CDR3. The V and J ends lost 0 bases and 0 bases respectively, with 15 bases between them. Germline values: CDR1 SGDLS, CDR2 YYNGEE. As DNA, the CDR3 is TGTGCCAGCAGCGTAGCGGGCGGGACACCTCCGAACACCGGGGAGCTGTTTTTT. This codes for CASSVAGGTPPNTGELFF.

This chain uses TRBV20-1 with TRBJ1-1, with no clear D. Germline CDR1 is DFQATT and CDR2 is SNEGSKA (reference sequence). Deletions cut 0 bases from V and 5 bases from J, with 7 bases between. The CDR3 totals 12 residues. In DNA, the CDR3 is TGCAGTGCTAGAGAATTCGGAACTGAAGCTTTCTTT. Translating gives CSAREFGTEAFF.

The genes are TRBV5-1 and TRBJ1-4; TRBD1 matches 7 bases. Germline loops: CDR1 SGHRS, CDR2 YFSETQ. V lost 0 bases, J lost 7 bases, and 6 bases stayed unmatched. The CDR3 is 15 amino acids. CDR3 sequence: CASSLDGTASEKLFF. DNA for the CDR3: TGCGCCAGCAGCTTGGACGGGACAGCAAGTGAAAAACTGTTTTTT.

This clonotype has at least ten counts. The chain recombines TRBV7-3 with TRBJ2-7; D not certain. Per the germline V gene, CDR1 is SGHTA and CDR2 is FQGTGA. V was cut by 3 bases and J by 1 base, with 7 bases left in between. CDR3 length: 13 residues. CDR3 loop: CASSFGPSYEQYF. The DNA of the CDR3 is TGTGCCAGCAGCTTCGGGCCTTCCTACGAGCAGTACTTC.

This clonotype occurred many times. The chain joins TRBV5-1 to TRBJ2-7; D gene ambiguous. The CDR3 length is 12 residues. CDR1 is SGHRS and CDR2 is YFSETQ in the germline V gene. V lost 1 base, J lost 3 bases, and 5 bases lay in between. CDR3 region: CASSLNGYEQYF. CDR3 DNA sequence: TGCGCCAGCAGCTTGAACGGCTACGAGCAGTACTTC.

This clonotype was counted many times. The chain links TRBV7-2 to TRBJ2-7; 8 positions match TRBD1. The CDR3 is made up of 13 amino acids. CDR1 and CDR2 from the germline V gene are SGHTA and FQGNSA. After removal of 5 bases from V and 4 bases from J, the junction contained 4 bases not matched to a gene. The CDR3 sequence: CASSHGQGYEQYF. CDR3 DNA sequence: TGTGCCAGCAGCCATGGACAGGGTTACGAGCAGTACTTC.

About this clonotype: A much larger clone differs from this one at a single base, so this may be a read error. The final CDR3 position lacks the conserved phenylalanine or tryptophan, pointing to a likely read error. The chain joins TRBV20-1 to TRBJ1-2; D ambiguous. This CDR3 has 12 residues. CDR1 is DFQATT, CDR2 SNEGSKA, per germline (reference sequence). Trimming took 8 bases from V and 5 from J, leaving 15 bases between them. In nucleotides, the CDR3 is TGCAGTTCAATTACTAGGCAGTATGGCTACACCCTC. Residues: CSSITRQYGYTL.

This clonotype was found many times. CDR3: CASSQEGYSNQPQHF. The DNA of the CDR3 is TGCGCCAGCAGCCAAGAAGGTTATAGCAATCAGCCCCAGCATTTT. The rearrangement links TRBV4-1 to TRBJ1-5, with D unresolved. The CDR3 has 15 residues. Between the trimmed V and J ends, which lost 0 bases and 0 bases, there was a span of 6 bases. Germline values: CDR1 MGHRA, CDR2 YSYEKL.

This clonotype has ten or more counts. The chain uses TRBV9 and TRBJ2-1, with 11 bases aligning to TRBD2. Per germline, CDR1 SGDLS and CDR2 YYNGEE. V was clipped by 3 bases and J by 4 bases; unmatched bases: 6. The CDR3 runs 16 residues. The CDR3 is CASSAPGTSGYNEQFF. CDR3 nucleotide sequence: TGTGCCAGCAGCGCCCCAGGGACTAGCGGTTACAATGAGCAGTTCTTC.

This chain joins TRBV10-3 and TRBJ2-3; the D gene is possibly TRBD2 (6 bases). The CDR3 is 15 residues long. V was cut by 7 bases and J by 6 bases, with 20 bases left in between. CDR1 is ENHRY and CDR2 is SYGVKD in the germline V gene. DNA for the CDR3: TGTGCCATCAATCCCCGGAGGGGTTCCGGGGATACGCAGTATTTT. Amino acid sequence: CAINPRRGSGDTQYF.

This clonotype was recorded at least ten times. The gene calls are TRBV20-1 and TRBJ2-5, with 9 bases that match TRBD2. V lost 4 bases and J lost 3; bases outside the gene matches: 12. CDR1 and CDR2 (germline): DFQATT, SNEGSKA (reference sequence). The CDR3 runs 16 residues. The CDR3 bases are TGCAGTGCTACCCCCCCCGCTAGCGGGGAGGAAGAGACCCAGTACTTC. Translating gives CSATPPASGEEETQYF.

This clonotype came up many times. The chain recombines TRBV5-1 with TRBJ2-5; 10 nucleotides agree with TRBD2. The CDR3 totals 16 residues. V gave up 3 bases and J gave up 2 bases; unmatched junction bases: 7. Looked up from germline, CDR1 is SGHRS and CDR2 is YFSETQ. The CDR3 DNA reads as TGCGCCAGCAGCTCTGCCCTAGCGGGGGCACAAGAGACCCAGTACTTC. Translating it yields CASSSALAGAQETQYF.

At least ten counts were recorded for this clonotype. The V call is TRBV12-3 or TRBV12-4, the J call TRBJ2-7; D is possibly TRBD1 (6 bases). This CDR3 is 13 amino acids long. Trimming removed 8 bases from V and 3 bases from J, with 14 bases in between. CDR3 sequence reads: CASRQAGLYEQYF. The CDR3, as DNA: TGTGCCAGCCGACAGGCAGGACTCTACGAGCAGTACTTC.